Detailed here is one T cell receptor (beta chain). The entry originates in a study of cytomegalovirus exposure and HLA in healthy donors. Primers included in the PCR were 60 Vbeta and 13 Jbeta primers. The assay was immunoSEQ multiplex PCR, and TCRdb's table has in-frame clones only and misses some. The sample shows more than 110,000 clones, about 75% of them seen only once. The CDR3 covers 15 residues. J was trimmed by 4 bases and V by 4 bases; bases with no gene match: 5. CDR1 is LGHNA, CDR2 YNFKEQ, per germline. Sequencing was done on a sample of PBMCs. This sequence was found in a woman in her 30s in good health and CMV-seronegative. The genes are TRBV4-2 and TRBJ2-2; 8 nucleotides match TRBD2. CDR3 nucleotides: TGTGCCAGCAGCCCCAGGACTAGCACCACCGGGGAGCTGTTTTTT. Translation: CASSPRTSTTGELFF.